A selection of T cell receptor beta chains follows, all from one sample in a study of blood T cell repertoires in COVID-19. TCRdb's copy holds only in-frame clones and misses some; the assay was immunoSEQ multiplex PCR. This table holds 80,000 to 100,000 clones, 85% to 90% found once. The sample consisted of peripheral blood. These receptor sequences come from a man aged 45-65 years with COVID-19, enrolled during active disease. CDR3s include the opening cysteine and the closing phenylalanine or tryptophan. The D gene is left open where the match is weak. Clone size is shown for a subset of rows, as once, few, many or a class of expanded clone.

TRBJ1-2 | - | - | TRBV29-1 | CSVSDSSYGYTF | TGCAGCGTTTCCGACAGTTCCTATGGCTACACCTTC
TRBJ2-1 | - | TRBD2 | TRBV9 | CASSYRTSGAEQFF | TGTGCCAGCAGCTACCGGACTAGCGGGGCGGAGCAGTTCTTC
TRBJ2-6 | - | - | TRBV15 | CATSKDSGANVLTF | TGTGCCACCAGCAAGGACAGTGGGGCCAACGTCCTGACTTTC
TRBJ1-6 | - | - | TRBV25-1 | CASSPAGALSSYNSPLHF | TGTGCCAGCAGCCCGGCAGGGGCCCTAAGCTCCTATAATTCACCCCTCCACTTT
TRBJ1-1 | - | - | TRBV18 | CASSRTRPAGSNTEAFF | TGTGCCAGCTCACGCACCCGACCGGCAGGTTCGAACACTGAAGCTTTCTTT
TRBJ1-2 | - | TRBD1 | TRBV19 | CASSIDTDRGYGYTF | TGTGCCAGTAGTATAGACACCGACAGGGGCTATGGCTACACCTTC
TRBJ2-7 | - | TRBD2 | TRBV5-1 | CASSLQTGTSGGTYEQYF | TGCGCCAGCAGCTTGCAGACCGGGACTAGCGGGGGGACCTACGAGCAGTACTTC
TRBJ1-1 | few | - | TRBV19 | CASMRTALNTEAFF | TGTGCCAGTATGAGGACAGCCTTGAACACTGAAGCTTTCTTT
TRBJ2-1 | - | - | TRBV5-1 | CASSLVYNEQFF | TGCGCCAGCAGCCTAGTTTACAATGAGCAGTTCTTC
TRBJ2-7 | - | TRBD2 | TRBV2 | CASNGLAANYEQYF | TGTGCCAGCAATGGACTAGCGGCGAACTACGAGCAGTACTTC
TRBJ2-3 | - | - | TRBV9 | CASSFIADTQYF | TGTGCCAGCAGCTTTATTGCAGATACGCAGTATTTT
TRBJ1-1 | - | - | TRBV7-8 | CASSFTGIDTEAFF | TGTGCCAGCAGCTTCACGGGTATCGACACTGAAGCTTTCTTT